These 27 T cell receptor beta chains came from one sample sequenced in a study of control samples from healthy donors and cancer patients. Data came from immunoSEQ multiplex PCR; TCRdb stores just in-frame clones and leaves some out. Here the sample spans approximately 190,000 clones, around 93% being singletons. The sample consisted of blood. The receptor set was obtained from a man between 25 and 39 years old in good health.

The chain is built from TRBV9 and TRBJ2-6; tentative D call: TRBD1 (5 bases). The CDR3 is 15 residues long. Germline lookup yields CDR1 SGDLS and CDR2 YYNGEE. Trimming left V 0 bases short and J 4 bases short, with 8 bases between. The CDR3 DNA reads TGTGCCAGCAGCGTAGGCAGGGAAGGGGCCAACGTCCTGACTTTC. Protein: CASSVGREGANVLTF. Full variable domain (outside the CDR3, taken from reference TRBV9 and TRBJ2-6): DSGVTQTPKHLITATGQRVTLRCSPRSGDLSVYWYQQSLDQGLQFLIQYYNGEERAKGNILERFSAQQFPDLHSELNLSSLELGDSALYFCASSVGREGANVLTFGAGSRLTVL.

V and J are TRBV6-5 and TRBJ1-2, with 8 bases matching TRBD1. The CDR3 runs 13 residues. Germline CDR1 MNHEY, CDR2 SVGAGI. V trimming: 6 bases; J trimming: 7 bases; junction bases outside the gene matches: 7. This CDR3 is CASSPDRVGGYTF. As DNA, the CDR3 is TGTGCCAGCAGCCCGGACAGGGTTGGTGGCTACACCTTC.

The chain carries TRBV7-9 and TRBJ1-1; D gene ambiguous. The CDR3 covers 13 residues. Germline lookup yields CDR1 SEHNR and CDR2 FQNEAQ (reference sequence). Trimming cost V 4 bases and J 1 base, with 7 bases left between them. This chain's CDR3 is CASSSRQNTEAFF. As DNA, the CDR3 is TGTGCCAGCAGCTCCAGACAGAACACTGAAGCTTTCTTT.

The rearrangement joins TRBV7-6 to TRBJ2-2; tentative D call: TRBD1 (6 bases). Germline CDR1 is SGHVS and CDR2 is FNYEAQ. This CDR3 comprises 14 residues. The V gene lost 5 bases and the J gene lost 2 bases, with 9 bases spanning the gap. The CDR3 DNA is TGTGCCAGCAGCGCCGGGACAAACACCGGGGAGCTGTTTTTT. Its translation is CASSAGTNTGELFF.

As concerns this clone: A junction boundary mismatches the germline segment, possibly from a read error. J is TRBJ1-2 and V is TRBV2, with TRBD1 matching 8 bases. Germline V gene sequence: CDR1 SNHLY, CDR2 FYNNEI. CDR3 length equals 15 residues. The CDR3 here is CASREGQGANYGYTF. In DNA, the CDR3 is TGTGCCAGCAGGGAAGGACAGGGAGCTAACTATGGCTACACCTTC.

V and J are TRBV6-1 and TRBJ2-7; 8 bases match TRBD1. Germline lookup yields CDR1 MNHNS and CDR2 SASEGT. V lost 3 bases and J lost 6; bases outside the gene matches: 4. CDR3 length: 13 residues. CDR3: CASSEFDRGEQYF. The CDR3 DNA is TGTGCCAGCAGTGAGTTTGACAGGGGCGAGCAGTACTTC.

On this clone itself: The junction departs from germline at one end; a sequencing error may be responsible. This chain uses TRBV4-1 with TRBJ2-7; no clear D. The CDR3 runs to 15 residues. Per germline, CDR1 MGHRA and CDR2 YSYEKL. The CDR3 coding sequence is TGCGCCAGCGGCCAAGAGAAAGGTAGGGCCTACGAGCAGTACTTC. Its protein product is CASGQEKGRAYEQYF.

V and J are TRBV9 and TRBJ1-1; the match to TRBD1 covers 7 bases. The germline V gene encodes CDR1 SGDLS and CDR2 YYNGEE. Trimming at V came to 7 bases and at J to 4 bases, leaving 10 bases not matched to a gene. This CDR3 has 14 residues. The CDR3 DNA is TGTGCCAGCCTTGCAGGGTCAGGGGGCACTGAAGCTTTCTTT. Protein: CASLAGSGGTEAFF.

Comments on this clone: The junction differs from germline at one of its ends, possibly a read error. The CDR3 loop reads CAGSTGPTTNEKLFF. The CDR3, as DNA: TGTGCCGGCAGCACCGGACCTACAACTAATGAAAAACTGTTTTTT. This chain joins TRBV5-5 and TRBJ1-4; D uncertain. CDR1 is SGHKS and CDR2 is YYEKEE in the germline V gene (reference sequence). CDR3 length: 15 residues.

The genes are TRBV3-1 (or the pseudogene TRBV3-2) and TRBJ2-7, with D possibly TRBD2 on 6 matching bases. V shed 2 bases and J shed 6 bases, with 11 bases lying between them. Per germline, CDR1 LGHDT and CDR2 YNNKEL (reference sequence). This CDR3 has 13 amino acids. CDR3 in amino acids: CASSQRGSGEQYF. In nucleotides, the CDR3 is TGTGCCAGCAGCCAACGGGGGTCTGGCGAGCAGTACTTC.

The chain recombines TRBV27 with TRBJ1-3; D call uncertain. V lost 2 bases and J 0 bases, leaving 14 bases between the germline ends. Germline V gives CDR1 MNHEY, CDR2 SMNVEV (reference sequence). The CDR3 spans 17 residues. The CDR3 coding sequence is TGTGCCAGCAGTTTAGGACCCTCGCTGGTCTCTGGAAACACCATATATTTT. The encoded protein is CASSLGPSLVSGNTIYF.

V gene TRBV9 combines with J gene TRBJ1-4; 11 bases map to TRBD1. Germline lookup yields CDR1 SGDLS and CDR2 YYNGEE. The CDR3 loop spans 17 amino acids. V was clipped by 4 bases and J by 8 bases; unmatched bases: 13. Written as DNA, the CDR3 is TGTGCCAGCAGCCCCGGGACAGGGGGATTAAGAGGGGAAAAACTGTTTTTT. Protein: CASSPGTGGLRGEKLFF.

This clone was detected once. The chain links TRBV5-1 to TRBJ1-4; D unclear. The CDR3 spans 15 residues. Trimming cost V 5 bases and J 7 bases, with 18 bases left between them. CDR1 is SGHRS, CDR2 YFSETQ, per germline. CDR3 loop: CASRMADRSSEKLFF. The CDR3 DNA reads TGCGCCAGCAGAATGGCCGATAGGAGTAGTGAAAAACTGTTTTTT.

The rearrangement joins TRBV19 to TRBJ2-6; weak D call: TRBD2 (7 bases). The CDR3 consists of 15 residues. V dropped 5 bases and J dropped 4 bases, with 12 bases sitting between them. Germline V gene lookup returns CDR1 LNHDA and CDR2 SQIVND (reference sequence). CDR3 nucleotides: TGTGCCAGTAGTGGGGGGGCAGCAGGGGCCAACGTCCTGACTTTC. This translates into CASSGGAAGANVLTF.

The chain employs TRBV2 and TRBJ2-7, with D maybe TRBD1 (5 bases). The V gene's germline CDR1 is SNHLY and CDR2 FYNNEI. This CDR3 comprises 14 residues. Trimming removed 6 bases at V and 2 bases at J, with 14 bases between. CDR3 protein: CASSPGSGTYEQYF. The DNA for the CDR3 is TGTGCCAGCAGCCCTGGATCAGGGACCTACGAGCAGTACTTC.

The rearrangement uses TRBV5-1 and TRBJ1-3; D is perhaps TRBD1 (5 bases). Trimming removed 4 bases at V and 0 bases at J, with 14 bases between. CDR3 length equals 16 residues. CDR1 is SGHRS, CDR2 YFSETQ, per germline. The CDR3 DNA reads TGCGCCAGCAGCAAAAAGGGACCGAACTCTGGAAACACCATATATTTT. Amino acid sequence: CASSKKGPNSGNTIYF.

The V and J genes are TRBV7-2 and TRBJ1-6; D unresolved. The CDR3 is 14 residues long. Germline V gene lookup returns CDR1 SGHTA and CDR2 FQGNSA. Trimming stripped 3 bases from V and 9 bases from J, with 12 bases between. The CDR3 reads CASSFVQVASPLHF. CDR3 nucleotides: TGTGCCAGCAGCTTCGTTCAGGTTGCTTCACCCCTCCACTTT.

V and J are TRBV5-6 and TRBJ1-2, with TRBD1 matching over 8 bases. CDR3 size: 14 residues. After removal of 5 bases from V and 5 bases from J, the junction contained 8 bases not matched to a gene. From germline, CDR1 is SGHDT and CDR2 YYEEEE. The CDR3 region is CASSLTGGKYGYTF. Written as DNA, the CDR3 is TGTGCCAGCAGTTTAACAGGGGGGAAGTATGGCTACACCTTC.

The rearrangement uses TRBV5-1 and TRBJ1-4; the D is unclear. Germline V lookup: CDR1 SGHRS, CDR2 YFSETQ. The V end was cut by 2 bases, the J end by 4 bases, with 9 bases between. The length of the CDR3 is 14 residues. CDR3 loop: CASSFQGFNEKLFF. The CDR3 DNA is TGCGCCAGCAGCTTCCAAGGTTTTAATGAAAAACTGTTTTTT.

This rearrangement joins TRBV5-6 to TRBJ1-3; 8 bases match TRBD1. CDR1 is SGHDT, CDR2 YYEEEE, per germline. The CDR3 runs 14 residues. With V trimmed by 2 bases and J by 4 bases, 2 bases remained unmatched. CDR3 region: CASSFRGRGNTIYF. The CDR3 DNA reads TGTGCCAGCAGCTTCAGGGGGCGCGGAAACACCATATATTTT. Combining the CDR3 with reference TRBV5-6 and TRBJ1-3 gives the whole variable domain DAGVTQSPTHLIKTRGQQVTLRCSPKSGHDTVSWYQQALGQGPQFIFQYYEEEERQRGNFPDRFSGHQFPNYSSELNVNALLLGDSALYLCASSFRGRGNTIYFGEGSWLTVV.

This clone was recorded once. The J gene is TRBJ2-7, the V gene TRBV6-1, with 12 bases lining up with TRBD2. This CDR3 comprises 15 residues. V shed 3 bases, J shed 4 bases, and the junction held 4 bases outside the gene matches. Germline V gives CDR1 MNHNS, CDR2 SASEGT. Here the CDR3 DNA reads TGTGCCAGCAGTGACAGCACTAGCGGGGGGTACGAGCAGTACTTC. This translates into CASSDSTSGGYEQYF.

The CDR3 here is CATTGDLNTGELFF. The CDR3 nucleotides are TGTGCCACCACGGGGGACCTCAACACCGGGGAGCTGTTTTTT. V usage is TRBV2 and J usage is TRBJ2-2, with D tentatively TRBD2 (6 bases). The CDR3 runs 14 residues. V was shortened by 10 bases and J by 2 bases, with 14 bases between the two germline ends. The germline CDR1 and CDR2 sequences are SNHLY and FYNNEI.

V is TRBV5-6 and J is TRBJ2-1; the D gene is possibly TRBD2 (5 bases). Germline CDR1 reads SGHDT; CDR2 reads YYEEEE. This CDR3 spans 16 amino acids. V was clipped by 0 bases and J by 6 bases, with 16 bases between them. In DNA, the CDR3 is TGTGCCAGCAGCTTGGACTCGGGGAGCAGCGGCAATGAGCAGTTCTTC. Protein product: CASSLDSGSSGNEQFF.

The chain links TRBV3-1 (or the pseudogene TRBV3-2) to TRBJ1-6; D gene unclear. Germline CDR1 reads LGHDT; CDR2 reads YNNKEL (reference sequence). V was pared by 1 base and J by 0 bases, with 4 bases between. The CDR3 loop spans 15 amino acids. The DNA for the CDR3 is TGTGCCAGCAGCCAAGGGGGCTCCTATAATTCACCCCTCCACTTT. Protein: CASSQGGSYNSPLHF.

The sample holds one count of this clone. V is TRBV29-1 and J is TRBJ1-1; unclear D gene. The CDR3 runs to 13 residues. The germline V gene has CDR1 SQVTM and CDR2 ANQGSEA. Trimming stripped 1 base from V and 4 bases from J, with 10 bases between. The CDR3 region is CSVEVERATEAFF. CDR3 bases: TGCAGCGTTGAAGTTGAAAGGGCCACTGAAGCTTTCTTT.

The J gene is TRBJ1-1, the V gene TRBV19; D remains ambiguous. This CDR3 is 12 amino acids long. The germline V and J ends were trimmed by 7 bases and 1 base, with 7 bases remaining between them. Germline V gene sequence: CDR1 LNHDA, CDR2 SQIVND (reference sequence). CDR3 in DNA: TGTGCCAGTAAGATTGGGAACACTGAAGCTTTCTTT. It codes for CASKIGNTEAFF.

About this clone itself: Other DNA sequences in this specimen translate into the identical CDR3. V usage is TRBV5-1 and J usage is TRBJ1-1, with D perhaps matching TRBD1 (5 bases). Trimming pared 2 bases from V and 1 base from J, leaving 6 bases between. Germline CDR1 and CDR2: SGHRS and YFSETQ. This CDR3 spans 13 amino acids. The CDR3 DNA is TGCGCCAGCAGCTTCCAGGGGAACACTGAAGCTTTCTTT. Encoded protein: CASSFQGNTEAFF.